The source of this TCR beta chain is a study of blood T cell repertoires in COVID-19. Study overall: Both acute and convalescent COVID-19 samples were obtained from the United States, Italy and Spain. The analysed material was cDNA or gDNA that came from T cells, B-cell-depleted T cells, or PBMCs.

Note on this clone: Compared with germline, one end of the junction differs, possibly owing to a read error.

Profiled with immunoSEQ multiplex PCR; TCRdb holds only in-frame clones, not every one. The data show around 200,000 clones, approximately 89% seen once. CDR3 length: 14 amino acids. The germline V gene has CDR1 GTSNPN and CDR2 SVGIG (reference sequence). Participant-given clinical history determined each cohort assignment. Cohort 3 donors were reported recovered after two negative PCRs, clearance, or symptom resolution. Material: PBMCs or T cells enriched from blood (not recorded which). This TCR came from a man in his forties who had recovered from COVID-19. The J gene is TRBJ1-5, the V gene TRBV30; no definite D call. The CDR3 coding sequence is TGTGCCTGGAGTGTGGTCGGTAGCGATCAGCCCCAGCATTTT. Translation gives CAWSVVGSDQPQHF.